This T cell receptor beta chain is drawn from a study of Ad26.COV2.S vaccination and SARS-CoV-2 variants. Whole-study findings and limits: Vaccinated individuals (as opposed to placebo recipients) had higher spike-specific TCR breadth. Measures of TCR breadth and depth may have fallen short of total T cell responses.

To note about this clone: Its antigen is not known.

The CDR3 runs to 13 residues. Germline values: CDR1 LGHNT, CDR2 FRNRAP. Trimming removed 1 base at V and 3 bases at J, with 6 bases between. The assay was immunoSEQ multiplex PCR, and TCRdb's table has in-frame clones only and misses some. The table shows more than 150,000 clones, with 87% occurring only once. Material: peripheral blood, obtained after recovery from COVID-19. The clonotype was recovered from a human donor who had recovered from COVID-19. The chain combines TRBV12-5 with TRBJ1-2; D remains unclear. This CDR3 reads CASGLGVYYGYTF. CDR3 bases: TGTGCTAGTGGTTTGGGAGTCTACTATGGCTACACCTTC.